These T cell receptor beta chains were read from a single sample in a study of cytomegalovirus exposure and HLA in healthy donors. Repertoires were generated with immunoSEQ multiplex PCR, while TCRdb's copy carries only in-frame clones and drops some. The repertoire holds roughly 200,000 clones, with approximately 86% as singletons. Sequenced input: PBMCs. Receptors were obtained from a young woman in good health and CMV-seronegative. Both conserved end residues are part of each CDR3. Each record gives: V gene, D gene, clone size, J gene, CDR3 protein, CDR3 DNA. The D gene is left open where the match is weak. Rows may omit the clone size; those that give it use once, few, many or a size class.

TRBV29-1,TRBD1,-,TRBJ1-3,CSIMTGLTSGNTIYF,TGCAGCATAATGACAGGGCTCACCTCTGGAAACACCATATATTTT
TRBV2,-,-,TRBJ2-2,CASTAADTGELFF,TGTGCCAGCACGGCGGCGGACACCGGGGAGCTGTTTTTT
TRBV7-2,-,-,TRBJ1-1,CASSSRVLTEAFF,TGTGCCAGCAGCTCCCGGGTCTTGACTGAAGCTTTCTTT
TRBV11-3,-,-,TRBJ2-1,CASSPSGDYNEQFF,TGTGCCAGCAGCCCCTCAGGGGACTACAATGAGCAGTTCTTC
TRBV5-1,TRBD2,-,TRBJ2-7,CASTRGGSYEQYF,TGCGCCAGCACCCGCGGGGGCTCCTACGAGCAGTACTTC
TRBV5-1,-,-,TRBJ1-4,CASSFNPRGFANEKLFF,TGCGCCAGCAGCTTCAACCCAAGGGGATTCGCTAATGAAAAACTGTTTTTT
TRBV2,-,-,TRBJ2-7,CATLPFLHGEQYF,TGTGCCACCCTTCCATTTCTTCACGGCGAGCAGTACTTC
TRBV7-8,-,-,TRBJ2-7,CASSLRDLQGQYF,TGTGCCAGCAGCTTACGCGACCTACAGGGGCAGTACTTC
TRBV9,TRBD1,-,TRBJ1-5,CASSDQQGGQPQHF,TGTGCCAGCAGCGACCAACAGGGGGGGCAGCCCCAGCATTTT
TRBV6-5,TRBD1,-,TRBJ1-5,CASSHRGQPQHF,TGTGCCAGCAGTCACAGGGGGCAGCCCCAGCATTTT
TRBV6-6,-,-,TRBJ1-4,CASSYSSGQGNEKLFF,TGTGCCAGCAGTTACTCGAGTGGGCAGGGTAATGAAAAACTGTTTTTT
TRBV5-1,TRBD2,-,TRBJ2-3,CASSLAASGVSTDTQYF,TGCGCCAGCAGCTTGGCTGCTAGCGGGGTCAGCACAGATACGCAGTATTTT
TRBV7-6,TRBD2,-,TRBJ2-7,CASSLVASGSYEQYF,TGTGCCAGCAGCTTAGTGGCTAGCGGGAGTTACGAGCAGTACTTC
TRBV29-1,-,-,TRBJ1-2,CSAAGAHYGYTF,TGCAGCGCGGCCGGAGCACACTATGGCTACACCTTC
TRBV19,-,-,TRBJ2-1,CASTLDNEQFF,TGTGCCAGTACCCTTGACAATGAGCAGTTCTTC
TRBV4-1,-,once,TRBJ2-2,CASSQVRGNTGELFF,TGCGCCAGCAGCCAAGTTCGGGGGAACACCGGGGAGCTGTTTTTT
TRBV19,-,once,TRBJ1-2,CASSKQGRYGYTF,TGTGCCAGTAGTAAACAGGGTCGCTATGGCTACACCTTC
TRBV6-5,TRBD1,-,TRBJ2-2,CASSWTGQANTGELFF,TGTGCCAGCAGTTGGACAGGGCAGGCGAACACCGGGGAGCTGTTTTTT
TRBV19,TRBD2,-,TRBJ2-2,CASRRTAGLAGVTGELFF,TGTGCCAGTAGGAGAACTGCGGGACTAGCGGGAGTGACCGGGGAGCTGTTTTTT
TRBV5-4,-,-,TRBJ2-3,CASTWGGASTDTQYF,TGTGCCAGCACCTGGGGGGGGGCTAGCACAGATACGCAGTATTTT
TRBV19,TRBD1,-,TRBJ2-7,CASSTTGGDLDEQYF,TGTGCCAGTAGTACCACAGGGGGCGACCTTGACGAGCAGTACTTC
TRBV14,-,-,TRBJ2-7,CASSMRDGGYEQYF,TGTGCCAGCAGCATGCGGGACGGAGGCTACGAGCAGTACTTC
TRBV2,-,-,TRBJ2-7,CASNPQSPQNSYEQYF,TGTGCCAGCAACCCCCAGTCCCCACAAAACTCCTACGAGCAGTACTTC